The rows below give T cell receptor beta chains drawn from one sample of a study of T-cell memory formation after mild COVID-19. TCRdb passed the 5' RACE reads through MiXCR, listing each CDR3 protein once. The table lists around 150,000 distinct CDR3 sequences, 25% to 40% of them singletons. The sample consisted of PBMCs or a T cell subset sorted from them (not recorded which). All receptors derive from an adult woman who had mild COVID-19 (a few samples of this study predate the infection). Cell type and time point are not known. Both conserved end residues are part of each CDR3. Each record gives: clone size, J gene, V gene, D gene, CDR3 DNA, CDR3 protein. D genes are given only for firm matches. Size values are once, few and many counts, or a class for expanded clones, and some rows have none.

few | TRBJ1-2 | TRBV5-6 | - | TGTGCCAGCAGCTTGCGCGGGTCCGGGCCTTATGGCTACACCTTC | CASSLRGSGPYGYTF
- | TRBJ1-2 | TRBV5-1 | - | TGCGCCAGCAGCAACGCACAGGGTAACTATGGCTACACCTTC | CASSNAQGNYGYTF
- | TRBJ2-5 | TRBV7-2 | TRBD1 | TGTGCCAGCAGCTCGCTCCGGACAGGGCAGGAGACCCAGTACTTC | CASSSLRTGQETQYF
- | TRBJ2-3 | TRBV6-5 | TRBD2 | TGTGCCAGCAGCCGCGGTGGCGGGGGGGCCGTGGATACGCAGTATTTT | CASSRGGGGAVDTQYF
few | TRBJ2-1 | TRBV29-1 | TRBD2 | TGCAGCGGGCGGGGGGAGCGCTACAATGAGCAGTTCTTC | CSGRGERYNEQFF
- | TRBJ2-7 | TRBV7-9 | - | TGTGCCAGCAGCTTAGCGGTGCCTAGGGTCGAGCAGTACTTC | CASSLAVPRVEQYF
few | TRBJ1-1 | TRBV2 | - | TGTGCCAGCTCCCTTCTCGAGGTTGGGGCTTTCTTT | CASSLLEVGAFF
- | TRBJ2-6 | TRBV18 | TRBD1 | TGTGCCAGCTCACCACCAGCGGGACAGGGGGCTGGGGCCAACGTCCTGACTTTC | CASSPPAGQGAGANVLTF
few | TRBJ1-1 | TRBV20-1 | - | TGCAGTGCTAGAGACTTTAGGGGCACTGAAGCTTTCTTT | CSARDFRGTEAFF
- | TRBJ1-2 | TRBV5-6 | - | TGTGCCAGCAGCTTGGCAGCCTCCATATCCTTTAACTATGGCTACACCTTC | CASSLAASISFNYGYTF
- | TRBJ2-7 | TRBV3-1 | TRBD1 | TGTGCCAGCAGCCTCGGACAGGACCACGAGCAGTACTTC | CASSLGQDHEQYF
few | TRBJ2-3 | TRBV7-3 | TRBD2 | TGTGCCAGCAGCAAAACTAGCGGGGGGTTCGATACGCAGTATTTT | CASSKTSGGFDTQYF
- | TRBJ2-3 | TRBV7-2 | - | TGTGCCAGCGGCCGGAGCAGGAACACAGATACGCAGTATTTT | CASGRSRNTDTQYF
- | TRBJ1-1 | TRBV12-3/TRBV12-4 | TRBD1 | TGTGCCAGCAGTCCCCGGACAGGGGCCAGAGGAGCTTTCTTT | CASSPRTGARGAFF
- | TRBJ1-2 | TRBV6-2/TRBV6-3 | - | TGTGCCAGCAGTTACTCGAGGGGCGGCTACACCTTC | CASSYSRGGYTF
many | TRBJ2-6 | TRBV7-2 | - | TGTGCCAGCAGCTTCGGGGGATCTGGGGCCAACGTCCTGACTTTC | CASSFGGSGANVLTF
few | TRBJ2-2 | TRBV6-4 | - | TGTGCCAGCAGTGACTCGGACCAGAACACCGGGGAGCTGTTTTTT | CASSDSDQNTGELFF